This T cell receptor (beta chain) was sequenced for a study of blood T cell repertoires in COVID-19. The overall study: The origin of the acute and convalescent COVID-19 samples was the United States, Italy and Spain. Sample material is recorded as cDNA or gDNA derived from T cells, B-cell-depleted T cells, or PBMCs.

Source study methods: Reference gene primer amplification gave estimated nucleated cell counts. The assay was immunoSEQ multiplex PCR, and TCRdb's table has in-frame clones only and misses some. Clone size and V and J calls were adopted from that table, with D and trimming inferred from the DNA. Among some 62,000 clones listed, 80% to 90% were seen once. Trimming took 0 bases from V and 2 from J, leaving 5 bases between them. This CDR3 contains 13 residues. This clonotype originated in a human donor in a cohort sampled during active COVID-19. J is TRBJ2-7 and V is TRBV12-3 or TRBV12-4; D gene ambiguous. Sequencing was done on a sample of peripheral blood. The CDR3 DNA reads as TGTGCCAGCAGTTTAGCGGAGACCTACGAGCAGTACTTC. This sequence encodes CASSLAETYEQYF.